This T cell receptor beta chain was captured by sequencing in a study of identical twins. Study results and caveats: Abundant beta clonotypes from cord blood had fewer insertions, unlike memory repertoires, which showed none.

Looked up from germline, CDR1 is SNHLY and CDR2 is FYNNEI. The V end was cut by 7 bases, the J end by 7 bases, with 11 bases between. CDR3 length: 13 residues. This clonotype came up many times. Its target is not known. A single record per CDR3 protein comes from TCRdb applying MiXCR to the 5' RACE reads. The table shows 280,000 or so distinct CDR3 sequences, with under 9% occurring only once. Healthy Caucasian donors formed the entire cohort. Another study also made use of these data, one on yellow fever vaccine responses in identical twins.

This rearrangement joins TRBV2 to TRBJ1-6; possibly TRBD1 for D (5 bases). Sequenced sample: memory (CD45RO+) T cells sorted from blood. The sequence came from a woman between 18 and 30 years old in good health. CDR3 sequence: CASKGASNSPLHF. CDR3 DNA: TGTGCCAGCAAAGGGGCGTCCAATTCACCCCTCCACTTT.